These 32 T cell receptor beta chains were all obtained from the same sample, sequenced in a study of blood T cell repertoires in COVID-19. TCRdb keeps only in-frame clones here, not all; method: immunoSEQ multiplex PCR. The sample comprises fewer than 70,000 clones, about 78% of which are singletons, and roughly 5.3% rests with the top ten. Sequencing was done on a sample of peripheral blood. These TCRs come from a human donor in a cohort sampled during active COVID-19.

The V call is TRBV12-3 or TRBV12-4, the J call TRBJ1-2; weak D call: TRBD1 (5 bases). The V gene lost 4 bases and the J gene lost 8 bases, with 14 bases spanning the gap. This CDR3 is 13 amino acids long. The DNA for the CDR3 is TGTGCCAGCAGTTCCCCACGGGGGGAAGGCTACACCTTC. Translated, it gives CASSSPRGEGYTF.

The chain combines TRBV19 with TRBJ2-6, with D perhaps TRBD1 (6 bases). CDR3 size: 17 residues. Per germline, CDR1 LNHDA and CDR2 SQIVND (reference sequence). Trimming stripped 5 bases from V and 3 bases from J, with 17 bases between. CDR3 DNA sequence: TGTGCCAGTAGTCCCCGGACAGCTACCTTTGGGGCCAACGTCCTGACTTTC. Translated: CASSPRTATFGANVLTF.

The V and J genes are TRBV5-1 and TRBJ2-7; the D is unclear. The germline V gene encodes CDR1 SGHRS and CDR2 YFSETQ. Trimming removed 0 bases from V and 1 base from J, with 5 bases in between. This CDR3 region has 13 residues. The CDR3 DNA reads as TGCGCCAGCAGCTTGGCCAGGTCCTACGAGCAGTACTTC. This gives the protein CASSLARSYEQYF.

The rearrangement uses TRBV6-5 and TRBJ2-7; 12 bases are a match to TRBD1. This CDR3 has 15 residues. The ends lost 6 bases at V and 7 bases at J; junction bases unmatched: 10. The germline V gene has CDR1 MNHEY and CDR2 SVGAGI. CDR3 in DNA: TGTGCCAGCAGCCGAGAGGGACAGGGGGCGAGGGAGCAGTACTTC. Translating gives CASSREGQGAREQYF.

V is TRBV6-1 and J is TRBJ2-7, with TRBD1 identical over 9 bases. The CDR3 runs to 16 residues. After removal of 2 bases from V and 4 bases from J, the junction contained 9 bases not matched to a gene. Germline CDR1 MNHNS, CDR2 SASEGT. CDR3 coding DNA: TGTGCCAGCAGTGAATTCGGGACAGGGCGAATATACGAGCAGTACTTC. It specifies CASSEFGTGRIYEQYF.

The chain employs TRBV18 and TRBJ2-7, with a possible D match to TRBD1 (6 bases). Germline V lookup: CDR1 KGHSH, CDR2 LQKENI. Trimming cost V 3 bases and J 7 bases, with 13 bases left between them. The CDR3 is 13 residues long. CDR3 protein: CASSPSTGREQYF. The CDR3 region has the DNA TGTGCCAGCTCACCCTCGACAGGACGAGAGCAGTACTTC.

As to this clone: This sample also contains other DNA sequences that code for the same CDR3. The rearrangement joins TRBV28 to TRBJ2-7; perhaps TRBD2 as D (5 bases). Germline CDR1 MDHEN, CDR2 SYDVKM. The CDR3 extends over 13 amino acids. Trimming cost V 2 bases and J 0 bases, with 5 bases left between them. The CDR3 bases are TGTGCCAGCAGTTTAGGGAGCTCCTACGAGCAGTACTTC. Translated, it gives CASSLGSSYEQYF.

This sequence joins TRBV19 and TRBJ1-2; D call uncertain. The ends were cut back, 1 base at V and 1 base at J, with 10 bases in the middle. The CDR3 consists of 15 residues. Germline values: CDR1 LNHDA, CDR2 SQIVND (reference sequence). For the CDR3, the DNA is TGTGCCAGTAGTATAGCCCGTGGCTTTAACTATGGCTACACCTTC. Amino acids: CASSIARGFNYGYTF.

The rearrangement uses TRBV19 and TRBJ1-1, with TRBD1 identical over 9 bases. The CDR3 spans 15 residues. Per germline, CDR1 LNHDA and CDR2 SQIVND (reference sequence). V shed 6 bases and J 1 base; nucleotides not matched to a gene: 6. The CDR3 sequence: CASRTQGAWNTEAFF. CDR3 in DNA: TGTGCCAGTAGGACACAGGGGGCATGGAACACTGAAGCTTTCTTT.

This chain connects TRBV19 to TRBJ1-1, with D unresolved. CDR1 is LNHDA and CDR2 is SQIVND in the germline V gene (reference sequence). The ends were cut back, 3 bases at V and 1 base at J, with 15 bases in the middle. The CDR3 length is 16 residues. The CDR3 nucleotides are TGTGCCAGTAGTATCTGGTACAGCCAAGCGAACACTGAAGCTTTCTTT. It translates to CASSIWYSQANTEAFF.

This chain connects TRBV5-1 to TRBJ2-5; 11 positions match TRBD1. CDR1 SGHRS and CDR2 YFSETQ come from the germline V gene. V trimming: 4 bases; J trimming: 4 bases; junction bases outside the gene matches: 9. CDR3 length: 16 amino acids. The CDR3 loop is CASSPHSGTGGETQYF. The CDR3 DNA reads TGCGCCAGCAGCCCTCATTCCGGGACAGGGGGAGAGACCCAGTACTTC.

The chain is built from TRBV7-8 and TRBJ2-3; TRBD2 matches at 11 bases. The V gene's germline CDR1 is SGHVS and CDR2 FQNEAQ. V dropped 2 bases and J dropped 4; count of bases not matched to a gene: 2. The CDR3 is 15 residues long. CDR3 in amino acids: CASSLTSGSSDTQYF. CDR3 coding DNA: TGTGCCAGCAGCTTAACTAGCGGGAGCTCAGATACGCAGTATTTT.

This CDR3 reads CASSLNPGLGEKLFF. The DNA of the CDR3 is TGTGCCAGCAGCTTAAATCCAGGGCTGGGAGAAAAACTGTTTTTT. The chain joins TRBV27 to TRBJ1-4, with D maybe TRBD1 (5 bases). CDR3 size: 15 residues. Between the trimmed V and J ends, which lost 6 bases and 8 bases, there was a span of 19 bases. Germline CDR1 and CDR2: MNHEY and SMNVEV (reference sequence). Filled out from reference TRBV27 and TRBJ1-4, the complete variable domain reads EAQVTQNPRYLITVTGKKLTVTCSQNMNHEYMSWYRQDPGLGLRQIYYSMNVEVTDKGDVPEGYKVSRKEKRNFPLILESPSPNQTSLYFCASSLNPGLGEKLFFGSGTQLSVL.

This sequence joins TRBV19 and TRBJ2-2; 8 nucleotides match TRBD1. The CDR3 spans 15 residues. With V trimmed by 4 bases and J by 4 bases, 5 bases remained unmatched. The germline V gene encodes CDR1 LNHDA and CDR2 SQIVND (reference sequence). In nucleotides, the CDR3 is TGTGCCAGTAGTAAGGACAGGGCCAGCACCGGGGAGCTGTTTTTT. Protein product: CASSKDRASTGELFF.

The V call is TRBV4-3, the J call TRBJ2-7, with 11 bases that match TRBD2. Per the germline V gene, CDR1 is LGHNA and CDR2 is YSLEER. The ends lost 0 bases at V and 3 bases at J; junction bases unmatched: 4. The CDR3 extends over 16 amino acids. This chain's CDR3 is CASSQEAGLADYEQYF. In nucleotides, the CDR3 is TGCGCCAGCAGCCAAGAGGCGGGACTAGCGGACTACGAGCAGTACTTC.

The chain recombines TRBV28 with TRBJ2-7, with 10 bases that match TRBD1. Germline CDR1 is MDHEN and CDR2 is SYDVKM. The J segment lost 4 bases and the V segment lost 7 bases, leaving 4 bases of the junction unmatched. The CDR3 contains 13 residues. Written as DNA, the CDR3 is TGTGCCAGCACCCCGGACAGGGGGTACGAGCAGTACTTC. Amino acid sequence: CASTPDRGYEQYF.

This clone was detected only a few times. The V gene is TRBV4-1, the J gene TRBJ1-5; D might be TRBD1 (5 bases). The CDR3 runs 15 residues. CDR1 is MGHRA, CDR2 YSYEKL, per germline. Trimming cost V 1 base and J 6 bases, with 13 bases left between them. The CDR3 spells CASSQVGGAAQPQHF. As DNA, the CDR3 is TGCGCCAGCAGCCAAGTAGGTGGGGCTGCTCAGCCCCAGCATTTT.

The table lists this clone with a count of one. The chain uses TRBV11-2 and TRBJ1-2; 9 bases fit TRBD1. This CDR3 has 14 residues. Germline V gene lookup returns CDR1 SGHAT and CDR2 FQNNGV. V lost 4 bases, J lost 2 bases, and 2 bases stayed unmatched. The CDR3 here is CASSSGTGNYGYTF. The DNA of the CDR3 is TGTGCCAGCAGCTCCGGGACAGGGAACTATGGCTACACCTTC.

The rearrangement joins TRBV7-2 to TRBJ1-1, with D uncertain. This CDR3 region has 15 residues. Deletions cut 0 bases from V and 1 base from J, with 9 bases between. The V gene's germline CDR1 is SGHTA and CDR2 FQGNSA. CDR3 sequence: CASSLALAGNTEAFF. Here the CDR3 DNA reads TGTGCCAGCAGCTTAGCGCTGGCGGGGAACACTGAAGCTTTCTTT.

The chain couples TRBV6-2 or TRBV6-3 to TRBJ1-1, with TRBD1 identical over 8 bases. Germline V lookup: CDR1 MNHEY, CDR2 SVGEGT. This CDR3 contains 15 residues. Trimming removed 5 bases from V and 4 bases from J; junction bases left unmatched: 9. The CDR3 DNA reads TGTGCCAGCAGTAACGGGGACAGGCGGGTCACTGAAGCTTTCTTT. Translation gives CASSNGDRRVTEAFF.

The chain links TRBV19 to TRBJ2-7, with TRBD2 identical over 8 bases. The CDR3 runs to 16 residues. J was trimmed by 0 bases and V by 5 bases; bases with no gene match: 9. The V gene's germline CDR1 is LNHDA and CDR2 SQIVND (reference sequence). CDR3 residues: CASSPGGASSSYEQYF. CDR3 sequence (DNA): TGTGCCAGTAGTCCCGGGGGGGCCTCAAGCTCCTACGAGCAGTACTTC.

The chain carries TRBV24-1 and TRBJ2-1; 10 nucleotides line up with TRBD2. Per germline, CDR1 KGHDR and CDR2 SFDVKD. The length of the CDR3 is 17 residues. J was trimmed by 5 bases and V by 1 base; bases with no gene match: 7. The CDR3 loop is CATSDLASGGPNNEQFF. The CDR3 nucleotides read TGTGCCACCAGTGATTTAGCTAGCGGGGGACCCAACAATGAGCAGTTCTTC.

This chain connects TRBV7-9 to TRBJ2-5, with no clear D. V lost 0 bases, J lost 0 bases, and 5 bases lay in between. CDR3 length: 14 amino acids. Germline V gene sequence: CDR1 SEHNR, CDR2 FQNEAQ (reference sequence). The CDR3 protein is CASSLADNQETQYF. In DNA form, the CDR3 reads TGTGCCAGCAGCTTAGCTGACAACCAAGAGACCCAGTACTTC.

The V gene is TRBV7-2, the J gene TRBJ2-7; D is possibly TRBD2 (5 bases). The CDR3 totals 14 residues. The germline V and J ends were trimmed by 5 bases and 7 bases, with 18 bases remaining between them. Germline CDR1 reads SGHTA; CDR2 reads FQGNSA. CDR3 protein: CASSQSLRAREQYF. CDR3 nucleotide sequence: TGTGCCAGCAGCCAGAGTTTGAGGGCGCGGGAGCAGTACTTC.

The chain links TRBV7-2 to TRBJ2-7; possibly TRBD1 for D (5 bases). The germline V and J ends were trimmed by 2 bases and 0 bases, with 8 bases remaining between them. The CDR3 contains 14 residues. In germline, CDR1 is SGHTA, CDR2 FQGNSA. The CDR3 here is CASSLQGSSYEQYF. DNA of the CDR3: TGTGCCAGCAGCTTACAGGGAAGCTCCTACGAGCAGTACTTC. Full variable domain (missing parts from reference TRBV7-2 and TRBJ2-7): GAGVSQSPSNKVTEKGKDVELRCDPISGHTALYWYRQSLGQGLEFLIYFQGNSAPDKSGLPSDRFSAERTGGSVSTLTIQRTQQEDSAVYLCASSLQGSSYEQYFGPGTRLTVT.

The chain joins TRBV27 to TRBJ2-1; D gene uncertain. There are 14 residues in the CDR3. With 4 bases removed from V and 4 bases from J, the gap between germline ends came to 11 bases. Germline V gives CDR1 MNHEY, CDR2 SMNVEV (reference sequence). Here the CDR3 DNA reads TGTGCCAGCAGTTCGGATGTCGGGTACAATGAGCAGTTCTTC. Encoded protein: CASSSDVGYNEQFF.

This sequence joins TRBV7-2 and TRBJ2-7; a weak D match, TRBD2 (6 bases). The CDR3 is 16 amino acids. With 1 base removed from V and 6 bases from J, the gap between germline ends came to 19 bases. The germline V gene has CDR1 SGHTA and CDR2 FQGNSA. The CDR3 nucleotides are TGTGCCAGCAGCTTAGGGGTAGCGGTATTTTCCAGCGAGCAGTACTTC. It encodes CASSLGVAVFSSEQYF.

V gene TRBV6-4 combines with J gene TRBJ1-1; D gene ambiguous. CDR1 is MRHNA and CDR2 is SNTAGT in the germline V gene. This CDR3 comprises 13 residues. V lost 3 bases and J lost 3, with 8 bases in between. The DNA of the CDR3 is TGTGCCAGCAGTGAAGGAGGGCACACTGAAGCTTTCTTT. Its translation: CASSEGGHTEAFF.

This rearrangement joins TRBV3-1 (or the pseudogene TRBV3-2) to TRBJ2-5, with a tentative D call TRBD1 (6 bases). Germline CDR1 LGHDT, CDR2 YNNKEL (reference sequence). The CDR3 totals 14 residues. Trimming removed 6 bases at V and 1 base at J, with 12 bases between. CDR3 sequence: CASSTNRVQETQYF. The DNA of the CDR3 is TGTGCCAGCAGTACGAACAGGGTCCAAGAGACCCAGTACTTC.

The chain combines TRBV15 with TRBJ1-6; D gene uncertain. The ends were cut back, 0 bases at V and 7 bases at J, with 10 bases in the middle. The CDR3 runs 15 residues. Germline CDR1 LNHNV, CDR2 YYDKDF (reference sequence). The CDR3 nucleotides read TGTGCCACCAGCAGAGATCCAGGCCTAAATTCACCCCTCCACTTT. It specifies CATSRDPGLNSPLHF. Complete variable domain (other parts from reference TRBV15 and TRBJ1-6): DAMVIQNPRYQVTQFGKPVTLSCSQTLNHNVMYWYQQKSSQAPKLLFHYYDKDFNNEADTPDNFQSRRPNTSFCFLDIRSPGLGDTAMYLCATSRDPGLNSPLHFGNGTRLTVT.

The rearrangement links TRBV13 to TRBJ2-4; the D gene is possibly TRBD2 (5 bases). Germline V gives CDR1 PRHDT, CDR2 FYEKMQ (reference sequence). With 3 bases removed from V and 7 bases from J, the gap between germline ends came to 13 bases. CDR3 length: 14 amino acids. Here the CDR3 reads CASSFPPPGNIQYF. Here the CDR3 DNA reads TGTGCCAGCAGCTTTCCTCCCCCGGGGAACATTCAGTACTTC.

The rearrangement links TRBV29-1 to TRBJ1-1; D is possibly TRBD1 (5 bases). The V end was cut by 4 bases, the J end by 6 bases, with 15 bases between. The CDR3 is 13 amino acids. Germline V gives CDR1 SQVTM, CDR2 ANQGSEA. The CDR3 DNA sequence: TGCAGCGTTGTGGATGGAGGGGCGGCTGAAGCTTTCTTT. It specifies CSVVDGGAAEAFF.